This T cell receptor (beta chain) was sequenced during a study of CD8+ T cells in alopecia areata. Treatment: oral pan-JAK inhibitor, 5-10 mg twice daily. Reverse transcription of extracted RNA yielded cDNA, which provided the sequencing template. The repertoire was sequenced with immunoSEQ multiplex PCR; TCRdb's copy has only in-frame clones and lacks some. The sample lists over 150,000 clones; 45% to 65% were seen once. With regard to this clone: Its antigen is not known.

Study-wide points: There was only one nonresponder, so it was unclear how baseline CD8+ expansion relates to response. Persistence in scalp and blood during tofacitinib was observed for many expanded lesional clones.

J gave up 4 bases and V 4 bases, and 7 bases lay outside the gene matches. The germline V gene has CDR1 SQVTM and CDR2 ANQGSEA. The CDR3 length is 14 residues. The material sequenced was CD4+ T cells sorted from blood, taken at week 4, from a patient treated with tofacitinib. This chain joins TRBV29-1 and TRBJ2-5; TRBD1 aligns across 9 bases. This receptor was obtained from a human donor with alopecia areata. CDR3 sequence (DNA): TGCAGCGTTGCCGGGACAGGGAGGAGAGAGACCCAGTACTTC. It encodes CSVAGTGRRETQYF.